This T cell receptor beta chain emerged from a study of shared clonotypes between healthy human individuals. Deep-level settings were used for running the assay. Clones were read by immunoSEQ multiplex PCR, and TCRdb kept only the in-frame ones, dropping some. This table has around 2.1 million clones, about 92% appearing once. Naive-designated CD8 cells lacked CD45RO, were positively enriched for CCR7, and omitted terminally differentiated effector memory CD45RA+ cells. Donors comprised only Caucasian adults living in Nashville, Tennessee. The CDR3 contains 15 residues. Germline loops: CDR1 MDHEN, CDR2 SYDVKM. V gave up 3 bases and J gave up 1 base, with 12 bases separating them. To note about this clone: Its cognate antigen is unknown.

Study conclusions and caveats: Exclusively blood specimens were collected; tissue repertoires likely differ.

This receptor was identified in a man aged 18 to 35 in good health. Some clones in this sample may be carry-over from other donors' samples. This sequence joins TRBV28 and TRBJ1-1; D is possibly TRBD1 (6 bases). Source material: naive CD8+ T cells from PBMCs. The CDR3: CASSFLGATNTEAFF. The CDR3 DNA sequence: TGTGCCAGCAGTTTTTTGGGGGCCACGAACACTGAAGCTTTCTTT.